The sequence of this TCR beta chain was determined in a study of shared clonotypes between healthy human individuals. Partitioning of CD4+ cells yielded a CD45RA+ naive subset and a CD45RA-negative memory subset. The assay was immunoSEQ multiplex PCR, and TCRdb's table has in-frame clones only and misses some. The sample lists a few million clones, 85% to 95% seen once, with about 0.36% in the top ten. Germline-derived CDR1 and CDR2 are MNHNY and SVGAGI (reference sequence). V gave up 2 bases and J gave up 6 bases, with 17 bases separating them. The CDR3 runs to 15 residues. As regards this clone: Its specificity is unknown.

Study outcomes and limitations: Clonotypes shared by all four sorted-subset donors had higher generation probabilities than non-shared clonotypes.

The source material was naive CD4+ T cells from PBMCs. This sample's subset: CD45RA+ positively selected. The J gene is TRBJ2-7, the V gene TRBV6-6; D may match TRBD1 or TRBD2 (5 bases each). This TCR came from a man between 18 and 35 years old in good health. Some clones in this sample may be carry-over from other donors' samples. The CDR3 nucleotides are TGTGCCAGCAGTTACGCCACGACTCGGGGCGGCGAGCAGTACTTC. Translation gives CASSYATTRGGEQYF.